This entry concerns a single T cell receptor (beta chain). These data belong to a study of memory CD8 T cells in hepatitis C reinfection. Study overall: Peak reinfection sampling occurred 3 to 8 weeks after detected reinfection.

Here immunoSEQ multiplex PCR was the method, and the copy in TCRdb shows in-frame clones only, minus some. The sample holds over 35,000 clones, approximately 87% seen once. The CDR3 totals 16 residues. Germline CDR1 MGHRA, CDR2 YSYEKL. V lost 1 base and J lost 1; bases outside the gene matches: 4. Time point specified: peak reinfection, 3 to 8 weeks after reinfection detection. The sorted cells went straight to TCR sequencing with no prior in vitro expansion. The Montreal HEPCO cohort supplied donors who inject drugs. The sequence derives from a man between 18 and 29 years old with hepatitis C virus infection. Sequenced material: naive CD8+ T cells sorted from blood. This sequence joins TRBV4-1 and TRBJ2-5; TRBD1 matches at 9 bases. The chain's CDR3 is CASSQGRTGAQETQYF. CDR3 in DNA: TGCGCCAGCAGCCAAGGGAGGACAGGGGCCCAAGAGACCCAGTACTTC.